The 2 T cell receptor beta chains below were found in one sample sequenced in a study of HIV-infected patients and healthy controls (dated 2014 in TCRdb). Receptor amplification or capture employed 5' RACE. Sequencing was performed on an Illumina MiSeq. Reverse transcription of 500 ng RNA was performed with SuperScript III using primers directed against the alpha and beta constant regions. Separate alpha and beta chain libraries were made by chain-specific third strand synthesis with multiplexing indices. TCRdb ran its own pipeline on the public reads, namely fastp trimming at Q25 and MiXCR clone calling, and kept in-frame beta chains. Entries are consolidated by CDR3 protein sequence, retaining the most common genes and DNA. This sample gives roughly 7,400 distinct CDR3 sequences in total; approximately 6.3% of them show up just once. The top ten clonotypes cover around 21% of the sample. The study collected follow-up blood from HIV-infected patients roughly three months, about 14 weeks, after antiretroviral therapy began. Whole blood was used without cell fractionation, so the repertoire reflected all unsorted peripheral T cells.

The starting material was blood, obtained during antiretroviral therapy. The origin of the receptors is an adult with HIV infection.

By frequency in the sample, this clonotype is medium-sized. This beta chain is an unintended read in a library built for alpha chains; its size means little. V is TRBV11-2 and J is TRBJ2-3; TRBD2 aligns across 9 bases. J lost 3 bases, V lost 0 bases, and 7 bases had no gene match. CDR1 is SGHAT, CDR2 FQNNGV, per germline. The CDR3 covers 17 residues. The CDR3 DNA is TGTGCCAGCAGCTTAGAAAGCGGGGGGTCCAGTACAGATACGCAGTATTTT. It codes for CASSLESGGSSTDTQYF.

Regarding this clonotype: This beta chain is an unintended read in a library built for alpha chains; its size means little. The J gene is TRBJ2-1, the V gene TRBV12-3 or TRBV12-4, with 8 bases that match TRBD2. This CDR3 is built from 15 residues. The trim removed 6 bases at V and 1 base at J, leaving 5 bases unmatched. The DNA of the CDR3 is TGTGCCAGCAGCAAACTAGCGGAATCCTACAATGAGCAGTTCTTC. The encoded protein is CASSKLAESYNEQFF.